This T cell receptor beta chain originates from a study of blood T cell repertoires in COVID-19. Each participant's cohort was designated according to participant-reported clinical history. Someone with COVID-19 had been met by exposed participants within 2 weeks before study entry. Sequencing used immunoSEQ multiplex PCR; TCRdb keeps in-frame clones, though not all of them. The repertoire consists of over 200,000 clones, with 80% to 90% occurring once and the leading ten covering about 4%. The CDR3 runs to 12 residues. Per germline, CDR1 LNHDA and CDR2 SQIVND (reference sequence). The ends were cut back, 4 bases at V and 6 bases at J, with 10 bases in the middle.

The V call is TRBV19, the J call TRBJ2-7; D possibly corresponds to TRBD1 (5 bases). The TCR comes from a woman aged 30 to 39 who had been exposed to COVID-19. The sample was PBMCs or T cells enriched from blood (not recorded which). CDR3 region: CASSTRVGEQYF. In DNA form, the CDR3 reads TGTGCCAGTAGTACCAGGGTCGGCGAGCAGTACTTC.